This TCR beta chain was captured by sequencing in a study of T-cell memory formation after mild COVID-19. Across the whole study: In these data, TCR clusters were largely donor specific.

Trimming stripped 3 bases from V and 7 bases from J, with 13 bases between. From germline, CDR1 is DFQATT and CDR2 SNEGSKA (reference sequence). The CDR3 is 14 amino acids. The sample holds a few counts of this clonotype. Researchers used 5'RACE with constant-segment primers to make TCR alpha and TCR beta cDNA libraries that carry sample barcodes and UMIs. TCRdb processed the 5' RACE reads anew with MiXCR; each CDR3 protein has one entry. The sample consists of approximately 300,000 distinct CDR3 sequences, approximately 15% of them appearing once. The sequenced sample consisted of PBMCs or a T cell subset sorted from them (not recorded which). This rearrangement joins TRBV20-1 to TRBJ1-6, with a possible D match to TRBD1 (6 bases). This sequence was found in a man between 18 and 29 years old who had mild COVID-19 (a few samples of this study predate the infection). Cell type and time point are not known. The CDR3 coding sequence is TGCAGTGCTAGTTCGGGTCAGGGGAATTCACCCCTCCACTTT. Translated, it gives CSASSGQGNSPLHF.